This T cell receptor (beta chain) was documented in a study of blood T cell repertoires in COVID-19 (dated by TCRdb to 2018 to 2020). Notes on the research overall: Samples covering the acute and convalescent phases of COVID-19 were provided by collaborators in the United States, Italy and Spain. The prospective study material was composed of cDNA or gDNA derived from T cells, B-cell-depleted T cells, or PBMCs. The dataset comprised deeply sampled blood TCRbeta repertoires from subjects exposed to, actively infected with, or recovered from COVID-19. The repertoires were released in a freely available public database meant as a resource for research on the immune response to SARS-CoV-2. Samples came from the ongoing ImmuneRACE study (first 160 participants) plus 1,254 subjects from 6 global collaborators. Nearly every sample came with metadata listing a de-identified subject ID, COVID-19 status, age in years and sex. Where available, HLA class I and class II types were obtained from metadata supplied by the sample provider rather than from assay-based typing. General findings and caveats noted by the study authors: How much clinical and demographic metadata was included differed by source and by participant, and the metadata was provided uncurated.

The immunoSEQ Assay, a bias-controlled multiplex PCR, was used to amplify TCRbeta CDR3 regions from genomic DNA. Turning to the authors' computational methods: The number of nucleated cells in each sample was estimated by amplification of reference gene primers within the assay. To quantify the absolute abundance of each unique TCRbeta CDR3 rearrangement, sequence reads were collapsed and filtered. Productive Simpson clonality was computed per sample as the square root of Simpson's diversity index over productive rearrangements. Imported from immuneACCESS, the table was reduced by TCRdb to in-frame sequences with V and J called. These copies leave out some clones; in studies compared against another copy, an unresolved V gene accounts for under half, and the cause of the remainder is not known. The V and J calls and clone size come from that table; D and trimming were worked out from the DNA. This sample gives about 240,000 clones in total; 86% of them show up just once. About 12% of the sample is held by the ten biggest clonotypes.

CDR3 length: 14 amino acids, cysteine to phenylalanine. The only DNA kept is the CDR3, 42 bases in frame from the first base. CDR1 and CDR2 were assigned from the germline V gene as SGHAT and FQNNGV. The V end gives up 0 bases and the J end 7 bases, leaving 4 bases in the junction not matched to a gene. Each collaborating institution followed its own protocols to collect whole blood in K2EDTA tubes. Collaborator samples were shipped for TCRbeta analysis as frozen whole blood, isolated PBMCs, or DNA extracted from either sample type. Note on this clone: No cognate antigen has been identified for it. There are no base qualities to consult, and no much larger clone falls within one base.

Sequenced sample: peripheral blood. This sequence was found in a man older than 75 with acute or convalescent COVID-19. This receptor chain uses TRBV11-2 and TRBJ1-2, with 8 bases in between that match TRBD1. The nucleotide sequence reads TGTGCCAGCAGCTTAGAGGCAGGGGGCACTGGCTACACCTTC. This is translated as CASSLEAGGTGYTF. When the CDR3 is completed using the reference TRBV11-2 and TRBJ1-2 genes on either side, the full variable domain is EAGVAQSPRYKIIEKRQSVAFWCNPISGHATLYWYQQILGQGPKLLIQFQNNGVVDDSQLPKDRFSAERLKGVDSTLKIQPAKLEDSAVYLCASSLEAGGTGYTFGSGTRLTVV.